A selection of T cell receptor beta chains follows, all from one sample in a study of human T cells and chemical hapten exposure. Each CDR3 protein gets one entry after TCRdb re-called the RACE reads with MiXCR. The sample records some 38,000 distinct CDR3 sequences, around 7.6% being singletons. Sample: whole blood, taken in connection with sensitization to the hapten diphenylcyclopropenone (DPC). The origin of the receptors is a woman between 50 and 59 years old with alopecia areata. Some clones in this sample may be carry-over from other donors' samples. Both conserved end residues are part of each CDR3. A D gene is named only where the DNA matches it firmly. Size is omitted from some rows. Given values are once, few, many or a class for expanded clones.

-	TRBJ2-1	many	TRBV7-9	TGTGCCAGCAGCTTTGGGGGAGGCACCTACAATGAGCAGTTCTTC	CASSFGGGTYNEQFF
-	TRBJ2-7	many	TRBV19	TGTGCCAGTAGTAAACACAGGGAAGGATCGGCCGAGCAGTACTTC	CASSKHREGSAEQYF
-	TRBJ1-5	many	TRBV6-2/TRBV6-3	TGTGCCAGCAGTATTCTAGGGGGAGCAAGCAATCAGCCCCAGCATTTT	CASSILGGASNQPQHF
-	TRBJ2-2	many	TRBV20-1	TGCAGTGCTCCCCGACAGAACACCGGGGAGCTGTTTTTT	CSAPRQNTGELFF
-	TRBJ1-5	many	TRBV29-1	TGCAGCGTTGAGTTGGCAATCAATCAGCCCCAGCATTTT	CSVELAINQPQHF
-	TRBJ1-5	-	TRBV20-1	TGCAGTCACGGGGATCAGCCCCAGCATTTT	CSHGDQPQHF
-	TRBJ1-5	-	TRBV20-1	TGCAGTGCCCCCGAGGGGGGGGGAGCGGGCAATCAGCCCCAGCATTTT	CSAPEGGGAGNQPQHF
-	TRBJ2-7	many	TRBV14	TGTGCCAGCAGCTACGCGGGACACGAGCAGTACTTC	CASSYAGHEQYF
TRBD1	TRBJ1-5	many	TRBV20-1	TGCAGTGCGCGGCGGGACAGGGCGGGGGATCAGCCCCAGCATTTT	CSARRDRAGDQPQHF
-	TRBJ2-3	many	TRBV15	TGTGCCACCAGCAGAGATGGGGTACTCACAGATACGCAGTATTTT	CATSRDGVLTDTQYF
TRBD1	TRBJ1-1	many	TRBV11-1	TGTGCCAGCAGCTTTCCCCGGGACAGTGGGGGCTTGAACACTGAAGCTTTCTTT	CASSFPRDSGGLNTEAFF
TRBD2	TRBJ2-5	many	TRBV2	TGTGCCAGCAGGCCCCGGGGACTAGTTCAAGAGACCCAGTACTTC	CASRPRGLVQETQYF
-	TRBJ2-7	many	TRBV7-2	TGTGCCAGCAGCGGGGTTTTGGGGGCCCACGAGCAGTACTTC	CASSGVLGAHEQYF
TRBD2	TRBJ2-3	-	TRBV6-2/TRBV6-3	TGTGCCAACGCGGGAGCGACGCAGTATTTT	CANAGATQYF
-	TRBJ2-7	many	TRBV5-1	TGCGCCAGCAGCCCCGCCCCGCAGCGGGTTTACGAGCAGTACTTC	CASSPAPQRVYEQYF
TRBD1	TRBJ2-7	few	TRBV11-3	TGTGCCAGCAGCCCCCGGGACAGGGTCGGCGAGCAGTACTTC	CASSPRDRVGEQYF
-	TRBJ2-1	few	TRBV20-1	TGCAGTGCGCGGTGGAATGAGCAGTTCTTC	CSARWNEQFF
-	TRBJ2-7	many	TRBV14	TGTGCCAGCAGCCCGGGGGGCCGTTACCGCGAGCAGTACTTC	CASSPGGRYREQYF
TRBD2	TRBJ2-1	-	TRBV5-1	TGCGCCAGCAGTTACGGACTAGCCACTGAGCAGTTCTTC	CASSYGLATEQFF
TRBD1	TRBJ1-5	many	TRBV12-5	TGTGCTAGTGCCCGCGACAGGGGTGGCAATCAGCCCCAGCATTTT	CASARDRGGNQPQHF
-	TRBJ1-6	many	TRBV4-3	TGCGCCAGCAGCCTTCTCCTCTCGGACCGCAATTCACCCCTCCACTTT	CASSLLLSDRNSPLHF
TRBD1	TRBJ2-5	many	TRBV7-2	TGTGCCAGCAGCTACGACAGGGGAGGACAAGAGACCCAGTACTTC	CASSYDRGGQETQYF
-	TRBJ2-5	many	TRBV7-6	TGTGCCAGCAGCTTAGCCTTCCAAGAGACCCAGTACTTC	CASSLAFQETQYF
TRBD2	TRBJ2-1	-	TRBV6-1	TGTGCCAGCAGGATCCTAGCGGGAGGGCCGGGGGAGCAGTTCTTC	CASRILAGGPGEQFF
-	TRBJ2-2	many	TRBV11-3	TGTGCCAGCAGCTTAGGGACGGTCGCCGGGGAGCTGTTTTTT	CASSLGTVAGELFF
-	TRBJ1-3	many	TRBV12-3/TRBV12-4	TGTGCCAGCAGCAGAGGGGATACGAACACCATATATTTT	CASSRGDTNTIYF
-	TRBJ2-7	few	TRBV28	TGTGCCAGCAGTTTACTTGGGACGACAGTCGAGCAGTACTTC	CASSLLGTTVEQYF
-	TRBJ1-2	many	TRBV27	TGTGCCAGCAGTCTCATGTCCGACGGAGACGTCTATGGCTACACCTTC	CASSLMSDGDVYGYTF
-	TRBJ1-5	many	TRBV3-1	TGTGCCAGCAGCGAGAGGGATAGCAATCAGCCCCAGCATTTT	CASSERDSNQPQHF
TRBD1	TRBJ1-3	many	TRBV7-8	TGTGCCAGCAGCTTGGCGACAGGGGGCTCTGGAAACACCATATATTTT	CASSLATGGSGNTIYF
-	TRBJ2-1	-	TRBV7-9	TGTGCCAGCAGCCTAGACGGGGGCCACAATGAGCAGTTCTTC	CASSLDGGHNEQFF
-	TRBJ2-2	many	TRBV5-1	TGCGCCAGCAGCTTTAACAGCGACCCCACCGGGGAGCTGTTTTTT	CASSFNSDPTGELFF
-	TRBJ2-3	many	TRBV6-2/TRBV6-3	TGTGCCAGCAGCGCCCGGGACACCCCTAGCACAGATACGCAGTATTTT	CASSARDTPSTDTQYF
-	TRBJ2-7	-	TRBV18	TGTGCCAGCTCACCAGGGGGATCCGAGCAGTACTTC	CASSPGGSEQYF
-	TRBJ2-3	-	TRBV28	TGTGCCAGCAGTTTCCACAGGATCACAGATACGCAGTATTTT	CASSFHRITDTQYF
TRBD2	TRBJ2-2	many	TRBV11-2	TGTGCCAGCGAGGGGCTAGCGGGAACCCGAGGCACCGGGGAGCTGTTTTTT	CASEGLAGTRGTGELFF
-	TRBJ2-1	many	TRBV12-5	TGTGCTAGTGGTTTGCAGGGGAGCTCCTACAATGAGCAGTTCTTC	CASGLQGSSYNEQFF
TRBD1	TRBJ1-5	-	TRBV7-2	TGTGCCAGCAGCTTGGGACAGGGCAGGCCCCAGCATTTT	CASSLGQGRPQHF
-	TRBJ2-2	-	TRBV7-6	TGTGCCAGCAGCGAAGGGACGGCATACACCGGGGAGCTGTTTTTT	CASSEGTAYTGELFF
-	TRBJ2-2	-	TRBV7-9	TGTGCCAGCAGCTTAAAAAACACCGGGGAGCTGTTTTTT	CASSLKNTGELFF
TRBD2	TRBJ2-3	-	TRBV29-1	TGCAGCGTTGTCCCGCCGGCTAGCGGGAGTACAGATACGCAGTATTTT	CSVVPPASGSTDTQYF
-	TRBJ2-7	many	TRBV27	TGTGCCAGCAGGAGCAGGGCTATGTACGAGCAGTACTTC	CASRSRAMYEQYF
-	TRBJ2-3	many	TRBV29-1	TGCAGCGTTGTTCAGGGCCCTACAGATACGCAGTATTTT	CSVVQGPTDTQYF
TRBD2	TRBJ2-3	few	TRBV29-1	TGCAGCGTCGCCGGACTAGCGGGAGAGGGCACAGATACGCAGTATTTT	CSVAGLAGEGTDTQYF
-	TRBJ1-2	-	TRBV18	TGTGCCAGCTCACCGCCAAACTATGGCTACACCTTC	CASSPPNYGYTF
-	TRBJ1-5	many	TRBV12-3/TRBV12-4	TGTGCCAGCAGCTCAGGCGGCAATCAGCCCCAGCATTTT	CASSSGGNQPQHF
-	TRBJ2-7	few	TRBV20-1	TGCAGTGCTAGATATGGTGGGGAGTCCTACGAGCAGTACTTC	CSARYGGESYEQYF
-	TRBJ2-7	many	TRBV21-1	TGTGCCAGCAGCAAATGGGCCAGGGGATACGAGCAGTACTTC	CASSKWARGYEQYF
-	TRBJ2-7	many	TRBV18	TGTGCCAGCTCACCAGGGGGTTTAGCCTACGAGCAGTACTTC	CASSPGGLAYEQYF
-	TRBJ1-5	-	TRBV5-1	TGCGCCAGCAGCTTGGGCGGGGGTAATCAGCCCCAGCATTTT	CASSLGGGNQPQHF